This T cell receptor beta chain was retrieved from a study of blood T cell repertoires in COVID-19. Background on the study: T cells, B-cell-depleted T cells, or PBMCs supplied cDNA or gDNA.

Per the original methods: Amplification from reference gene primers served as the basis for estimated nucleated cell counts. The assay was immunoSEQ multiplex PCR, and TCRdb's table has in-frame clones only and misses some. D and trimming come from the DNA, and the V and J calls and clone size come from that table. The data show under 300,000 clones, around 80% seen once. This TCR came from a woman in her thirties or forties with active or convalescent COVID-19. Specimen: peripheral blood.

This chain's CDR3 is CASSLGLAGGLSEQYF. Written as DNA, the CDR3 is TGTGCCAGCAGCTTGGGGCTAGCGGGGGGATTGTCCGAGCAGTACTTC. The J gene is TRBJ2-7, the V gene TRBV5-4; 11 nucleotides line up with TRBD2. In germline, CDR1 is SGHNT, CDR2 YYREEE (reference sequence). The CDR3 extends over 16 amino acids. V was pared by 0 bases and J by 6 bases, with 8 bases of the junction left unmatched.